A selection of T cell receptor beta chains follows, all from one sample in a study of T cell repertoires in cytomegalovirus infection. TCRdb used MiXCR to reprocess the reads, holding one entry per CDR3 protein. The table records around 530,000 distinct CDR3 sequences, about 25% of them present only once. Sequencing was done on a sample of PBMCs. The receptors shown here come from a human donor in good health (CMV status not recorded). Some clones in this sample may be carry-over from other donors' samples. The conserved cysteine and the conserved F or W are not part of the CDR3 here.

ASSPLEGGETDTQY	TRBV7-8	TRBJ2-3	14
ASSFGGGVNEQF	TRBV6-2/TRBV6-3	TRBJ2-1	12
AWSVLLRIPSSYGYT	TRBV30	TRBJ1-2	15
ASSYDAGVSYEQY	TRBV6-5	TRBJ2-7	13
ASSPWDGADTQY	TRBV18	TRBJ2-3	12
ASSFPRIREDETVRSFTGELF	TRBV7-6	TRBJ2-2	21
ASSAGLAGGSAGELF	TRBV28	TRBJ2-2	15
ASSSGVEAF	TRBV27	TRBJ1-1	9
ASSLVGQGSPLH	TRBV7-8	TRBJ1-6	12
SANGPLGTDTQY	TRBV20-1	TRBJ2-3	12
SARAGPLDQPQH	TRBV20-1	TRBJ1-5	12
ASSLTGFRANYGYT	TRBV12-3/TRBV12-4	TRBJ1-2	14
ASSLGGLSGGETQY	TRBV7-9	TRBJ2-5	14
ASSDVETKSYEQY	TRBV6-1	TRBJ2-7	13
ASIRGTLNTGELF	TRBV19	TRBJ2-2	13
ASSFADYQETQY	TRBV12-3/TRBV12-4	TRBJ2-5	12
SAKENTGELF	TRBV20-1	TRBJ2-2	10
ASSSTPDPQGREF	TRBV7-2	TRBJ2-1	13
ASSQRVIAGGNNEQQF	TRBV11-2	TRBJ2-1	16
SAMSGSTKNIQY	TRBV20-1	TRBJ2-4	12
ASSLFWQADTQY	TRBV7-9	TRBJ2-3	12
AWSDRENSPLH	TRBV30	TRBJ1-6	11
ASSPTTPTSYEQY	TRBV28	TRBJ2-7	13
ASSRRAETGYYGYT	TRBV7-2	TRBJ1-2	14
ASSPIGLAATDTQY	TRBV27	TRBJ2-3	14
ASSSGSSSSYEQY	TRBV7-2	TRBJ2-7	13
ASSRIGQGVSLIVEAF	TRBV7-9	TRBJ1-1	16
ASRLLAEGETQY	TRBV7-6	TRBJ2-5	12